The next 2 T cell receptor beta chains were all read from a single sample in a study of T cells in Graves' hyperthyroidism and ophthalmopathy. Authors of the study amplified TCR beta CDR3 regions from RNA transcripts. The HTBI primer set was used in a first-round RT-PCR of the TCR CDR3. TCRdb used MiXCR to reprocess the multiplex PCR reads, holding one entry per CDR3 protein. The sample has 500,000 to 800,000 distinct CDR3 sequences; about 45% are singletons. The sample consisted of peripheral blood or thyroid tissue (not recorded which). The receptors stem from an adult man with Graves' disease, either hyperthyroidism or ophthalmopathy (not recorded which).

This clonotype was seen a single time. A read error is possible here, since a much larger clone lies one base away. A read error is likely, as this CDR3 ends without the conserved phenylalanine or tryptophan. The rearrangement links TRBV29-1 to TRBJ2-5; 8 nucleotides match TRBD2. Germline V gene sequence: CDR1 SQVTM, CDR2 ANQGSEA. The V segment lost 6 bases and the J segment 3 bases; nucleotides outside the gene matches: 21. CDR3 length equals 18 residues. CDR3 DNA: TGCAGCGTGGGGCGGACTAGCAGACTTACATCGGGGGAAGAGACCCAGTACCTC. Its protein product is CSVGRTSRLTSGEETQYL.

The chain recombines TRBV29-1 with TRBJ1-4; possible D gene TRBD1, 6 bases. Germline V gene data show CDR1 as SQVTM and CDR2 as ANQGSEA. Trimming removed 8 bases at V and 7 bases at J, with 17 bases between. There are 13 residues in the CDR3. CDR3 coding DNA: TGCAGCCAAGATTTGGGGGCCAGTGAAAAACTGTTTTTT. It translates to CSQDLGASEKLFF.